The rows below give T cell receptor beta chains drawn from one sample of a study of post-analysis software for immune sequencing data. A single record per CDR3 protein comes from TCRdb applying MiXCR to the PCR reads. The data show 800,000 to 950,000 distinct CDR3 sequences, roughly 58% seen once. Sequenced material: blood. The receptor source for this set is a girl aged 10 to 17 with multiple sclerosis. The CDR3 runs from the conserved cysteine through the conserved F or W. A D gene is named only where the DNA matches it firmly. Clone size appears in some rows only: once, few, many, or a class for an expanded clone.

NA	TRBD2	TRBV5-1	TRBJ2-1	TGCGCCAGCAGCTTAAAGCGGGGCTACAATGAGCAGTTCTTC	CASSLKRGYNEQFF
NA	TRBD2	TRBV24-1	TRBJ2-3	TGTGCCACCAGTGACCCCCAAGCGGGAGGGAGAGATACGCAGTATTTT	CATSDPQAGGRDTQYF
NA	NA	TRBV20-1	TRBJ1-1	TGCAGTGCGTCGACAGGATCTTTAGAAGCTTTCTTT	CSASTGSLEAFF
NA	NA	TRBV12-3/TRBV12-4	TRBJ1-2	TGTGCCAGCAGTCCCCCCGGACTCACTACCTTATCTAACTATGGCTACACCTTC	CASSPPGLTTLSNYGYTF
NA	NA	TRBV10-3	TRBJ1-1	TGTGCCATCAGTACACGGGGGGACACTGAAGCTTTCTTT	CAISTRGDTEAFF
NA	NA	TRBV15	TRBJ2-3	TGTGCCACCGCCGCGGGGACTAGCACAGATACGCAGTATTTT	CATAAGTSTDTQYF
NA	TRBD1	TRBV18	TRBJ2-1	TGTGCCAGCTCACCACAGGACAGGACCTGGAATGAGCAGTTCTTC	CASSPQDRTWNEQFF
NA	NA	TRBV7-2	TRBJ2-1	TGTGCCAGCAGCTTTATTCCGAGCTCCTACAATGAGCAGTTCTTC	CASSFIPSSYNEQFF
NA	NA	TRBV6-5	TRBJ2-1	TGTGCCAGCAGTTACACGGGTTACAATGAGCAGTTCTTC	CASSYTGYNEQFF
few	NA	TRBV7-7	TRBJ2-5	TGTGCCAGCAGCTCCGACAGACAAGAGACCCAGTACTTC	CASSSDRQETQYF
NA	NA	TRBV10-3	TRBJ2-3	TGTGCCATCAGGTCGGCATCCACCGACACAGATACGCAGTATTTT	CAIRSASTDTDTQYF
NA	NA	TRBV7-9	TRBJ1-2	TGTGCCAGCAGCCCCCTCCAGGGATTGGGGGACTATGGCTACACCTTC	CASSPLQGLGDYGYTF
few	NA	TRBV7-9	TRBJ2-6	TGTGCCAGCGGACAGCCCTCTGGGGCCAACGTCCTGACTTTC	CASGQPSGANVLTF
NA	NA	TRBV6-5	TRBJ1-1	TGTGCCAGCAGTTACGGGTCAGGGGTTTGGTCTGAAGCTTTCTTT	CASSYGSGVWSEAFF
NA	TRBD1	TRBV5-1	TRBJ2-1	TGCGCCAGCAGCTTGGCCGTTGGGACAGGGACCTACAATGAGCAGTTCTTC	CASSLAVGTGTYNEQFF
NA	TRBD1	TRBV28	TRBJ1-5	TGTGCCAGCAGTCAGGGGACAGTGAATCAGCCCCAGCATTTT	CASSQGTVNQPQHF
NA	NA	TRBV2	TRBJ1-5	TGTGCCAGCAGAGCCACAGGTAGCAATCAGCCCCAGCATTTT	CASRATGSNQPQHF
NA	NA	TRBV3-1	TRBJ1-2	TGTGCCAGCAGCCAAGTTTCCGGTAGCTATGGCTACACCTTC	CASSQVSGSYGYTF
NA	NA	TRBV25-1	TRBJ2-7	TGTGCCAGCACCCTGGAGGAGAGCTCCTACGAGCAGTACTTC	CASTLEESSYEQYF
NA	NA	TRBV14	TRBJ1-1	TGTGCCAGCAGCCCCCCGGGGTGTTGTCCCCCCGGCACTGAAGCTTTCTTT	CASSPPGCCPPGTEAFF
NA	NA	TRBV6-5	TRBJ2-1	TGTGCCAGCAGGCGGTTGGGGGGCGCTAGGCAAGAGACCCAGTTCTTC	CASRRLGGARQETQFF
NA	TRBD2	TRBV7-2	TRBJ2-7	TGTGCCAGCAGCTTAGGAGGGCTAGCGGGAGTGATCTACGAGCAGTACTTC	CASSLGGLAGVIYEQYF
few	TRBD2	TRBV10-3	TRBJ2-3	TGTGCCATCAGTGAGTCGCAGAGAACTAGCGGGTCAGATACGCAGTATTTT	CAISESQRTSGSDTQYF
NA	NA	TRBV24-1	TRBJ2-5	TGTGCCACCAGTGAGGCTGGGCAAGAGACCCAGTACTTC	CATSEAGQETQYF
NA	NA	TRBV20-1	TRBJ2-7	TGCAGTGCTAGGGCCGTAGCGGAGGCCTACGAGCAGTACTTC	CSARAVAEAYEQYF
NA	NA	TRBV29-1	TRBJ1-2	TGCAGCGTTGAAGGACGCAAAGCCTATGGCTACACCTTC	CSVEGRKAYGYTF
NA	NA	TRBV21-1	TRBJ2-7	TGTGCCAGCAGCAAAAGGTCCCCAGAGGAACCCCAACAGGGGAAAAGCTCCTACGAGCAGTACTTC	CASSKRSPEEPQQGKSSYEQYF
NA	TRBD1	TRBV5-1	TRBJ1-1	TGCGCCAGCAGGGAGACAGGGGGTTGGACTGAAGCTTTCTTT	CASRETGGWTEAFF
NA	TRBD1	TRBV5-1	TRBJ2-3	TGCGCCAGCAGCTTGGTCCAGGGGGCAGATACGCAGTATTTT	CASSLVQGADTQYF
NA	TRBD2	TRBV4-2	TRBJ2-1	TGTGCCAGCAGCCAAGATTTCGGAGGGACTAGCGTTCTCAATGAGCAGTTCTTC	CASSQDFGGTSVLNEQFF
once	NA	TRBV7-9	TRBJ2-1	TGTGCCAGCGGCCCCAGGGAGTCCTACAATGAGCAGTTCTTC	CASGPRESYNEQFF
few	TRBD1	TRBV5-5	TRBJ1-1	TGTGCCAGCAGGAACCCCGGACAGGGGAGCACTGAAGCTTTCTTT	CASRNPGQGSTEAFF
NA	NA	TRBV11-2	TRBJ2-5	TGTGCCAGCAGTCTCCTCCCGACATCCCCAGAGACCCAGTACTTC	CASSLLPTSPETQYF
NA	TRBD1	TRBV12-3/TRBV12-4	TRBJ2-7	TGTGCCAGCAGTTCCGGGACAGGGGGTCCCAGCTCCTACGAGCAGTACTTC	CASSSGTGGPSSYEQYF
few	NA	TRBV12-3/TRBV12-4	TRBJ2-1	TGTGCCAGCACCATCTACAATGAGCAGTTCTTC	CASTIYNEQFF
NA	TRBD1	TRBV6-8	TRBJ2-1	TGTGCCAGCAGTATGGGACAGGGCTATGAGCAGTTCTTC	CASSMGQGYEQFF